This passage covers 19 T cell receptor beta chains from one sample sequenced in a study of blood T cell repertoires in COVID-19. The method was immunoSEQ multiplex PCR; TCRdb's version includes in-frame clones alone and lacks a portion of them. The table records some 31,000 clones, over 75% of them present only once. Sequencing was carried out using peripheral blood. The receptors stem from a woman aged 55 to 70 with active COVID-19.

The rearrangement links TRBV19 to TRBJ1-1; TRBD1 is a possible D gene (6 bases). V was pared by 6 bases and J by 0 bases, with 14 bases between. The length of the CDR3 is 15 residues. Looked up from germline, CDR1 is LNHDA and CDR2 is SQIVND (reference sequence). The CDR3 is CASRSQGRVNTEAFF. The CDR3 region has the DNA TGTGCCAGTAGATCTCAGGGGAGGGTGAACACTGAAGCTTTCTTT.

Here the CDR3 DNA reads TGCGCCAGCAGCCCGAAACTTAATTCACCCCTCCACTTT. This translates into CASSPKLNSPLHF. The V gene is TRBV4-1, the J gene TRBJ1-6; D gene unclear. V was trimmed by 4 bases and J by 6 bases, leaving 7 bases between them. Looked up from germline, CDR1 is MGHRA and CDR2 is YSYEKL. The CDR3 covers 13 residues.

This chain connects TRBV6-1 to TRBJ2-3; D is uncertain. Germline lookup yields CDR1 MNHNS and CDR2 SASEGT. Trimming shortened V by 3 bases and J by 7 bases, and 8 bases separated the two germline ends. The CDR3 has 12 amino acids. For the CDR3, the DNA is TGTGCCAGCAGTGATACCGGGTATACGCAGTATTTT. Protein product: CASSDTGYTQYF.

J is TRBJ2-7 and V is TRBV11-2, with 14 bases fitting TRBD2. The CDR3 consists of 15 residues. V shed 6 bases, J shed 5 bases, and the junction held 6 bases outside the gene matches. Germline V gene sequence: CDR1 SGHAT, CDR2 FQNNGV. In DNA form, the CDR3 reads TGTGCCAGCAGTCCAGGGACTAGCGGGAGCCACGAGCAGTACTTC. This gives the protein CASSPGTSGSHEQYF.

The chain employs TRBV30 and TRBJ2-1, with 12 bases matching TRBD2. This CDR3 comprises 15 residues. The germline V gene encodes CDR1 GTSNPN and CDR2 SVGIG (reference sequence). Trimming took 6 bases from V and 5 from J; bases not matched to a gene: 8. CDR3 sequence: CACARRTSGDNEQFF. The CDR3 nucleotides are TGTGCCTGCGCTCGCCGGACTAGCGGGGACAATGAGCAGTTCTTC. Based on the CDR3 plus reference TRBV30 and TRBJ2-1, the full variable domain is SQTIHQWPATLVQPVGSPLSLECTVEGTSNPNLYWYRQAAGRGLQLLFYSVGIGQISSEVPQNLSASRPQDRQFILSSKKLLLSDSGFYLCACARRTSGDNEQFFGPGTRLTVL.

The chain couples TRBV6-5 to TRBJ2-3; D is possibly TRBD1 (5 bases). Germline-derived CDR1 and CDR2 are MNHEY and SVGAGI. CDR3 size: 15 residues. Between the trimmed V and J ends, which lost 4 bases and 1 base, there was a span of 12 bases. The CDR3 DNA reads as TGTGCCAGCAGTTCCCAGGGAATGGGCACAGATACGCAGTATTTT. It yields the protein CASSSQGMGTDTQYF.

This chain uses TRBV4-1 with TRBJ2-2; no clear D. Looked up from germline, CDR1 is MGHRA and CDR2 is YSYEKL. V was shortened by 4 bases and J by 5 bases, with 14 bases between the two germline ends. CDR3 length: 15 residues. CDR3 sequence reads: CASSPVLSPTGELFF. For the CDR3, the DNA is TGCGCCAGCAGCCCCGTACTCTCGCCAACCGGGGAGCTGTTTTTT.

This rearrangement joins TRBV7-2 to TRBJ2-7; TRBD2 aligns across 15 bases. V was clipped by 5 bases and J by 8 bases; unmatched bases: 7. Germline lookup yields CDR1 SGHTA and CDR2 FQGNSA. The CDR3 has 15 amino acids. This chain's CDR3 is CASSPPGTSGGKQYF. CDR3 in DNA: TGTGCCAGCAGCCCGCCCGGGACTAGCGGGGGGAAGCAGTACTTC. Full variable domain (remainder filled in from reference TRBV7-2 and TRBJ2-7): GAGVSQSPSNKVTEKGKDVELRCDPISGHTALYWYRQSLGQGLEFLIYFQGNSAPDKSGLPSDRFSAERTGGSVSTLTIQRTQQEDSAVYLCASSPPGTSGGKQYFGPGTRLTVT.

This clone appeared a single time. The chain carries TRBV27 and TRBJ1-1; D might be TRBD1 (5 bases). The V gene lost 8 bases and the J gene lost 1 base, with 20 bases spanning the gap. The CDR3 consists of 16 residues. Germline CDR1 MNHEY, CDR2 SMNVEV (reference sequence). CDR3 nucleotides: TGTGCCAGCCTCCGGGCCACGGGGGGTGGGAACACTGAAGCTTTCTTT. Encoded protein: CASLRATGGGNTEAFF.

The V call is TRBV7-3, the J call TRBJ2-5, with D perhaps TRBD2 (5 bases). V shed 5 bases and J shed 4 bases, with 14 bases lying between them. CDR3 length: 14 amino acids. Germline V gives CDR1 SGHTA, CDR2 FQGTGA. CDR3 DNA: TGTGCCAGCAGCCAGTTAGGAGGTCGAGAGACCCAGTACTTC. Protein: CASSQLGGRETQYF.

The gene calls are TRBV5-6 and TRBJ2-7; 7 nucleotides agree with TRBD1. CDR3 length equals 13 residues. Germline V gives CDR1 SGHDT, CDR2 YYEEEE. The V gene end was trimmed by 5 bases and the J gene end by 1 base; junction bases not matched to a gene: 3. The CDR3 DNA reads as TGTGCCAGCAGTCGACAGGGATCCTACGAGCAGTACTTC. This sequence encodes CASSRQGSYEQYF.

The genes are TRBV19 and TRBJ2-2, with TRBD1 matching 7 bases. V was pared by 4 bases and J by 8 bases, with 4 bases of the junction left unmatched. CDR1 and CDR2 (germline): LNHDA, SQIVND (reference sequence). The CDR3 has 13 amino acids. The CDR3 sequence is CASSSQGQGELFF. The CDR3 nucleotides are TGTGCCAGTAGTAGCCAGGGACAGGGGGAGCTGTTTTTT.

This rearrangement joins TRBV28 to TRBJ1-2, with D possibly being TRBD1 (6 bases). The germline CDR1 and CDR2 sequences are MDHEN and SYDVKM. Trimming left V 5 bases short and J 3 bases short, with 10 bases between. This CDR3 region has 13 residues. CDR3 in amino acids: CASSKNRDYGYTF. The CDR3 DNA reads TGTGCCAGCAGTAAAAACAGGGACTATGGCTACACCTTC.

This clone was observed a single time. The rearrangement links TRBV2 to TRBJ2-3; the D gene is possibly TRBD2 (7 bases). Trimming removed 5 bases from V and 2 bases from J, with 11 bases in between. The CDR3 sequence is 14 residues long. Germline V gene lookup returns CDR1 SNHLY and CDR2 FYNNEI. CDR3 nucleotides: TGTGCCAGCAGTCCCGGGGGGCTCACAGATACGCAGTATTTT. It codes for CASSPGGLTDTQYF.

The chain uses TRBV5-4 and TRBJ2-7, with D uncertain. V gave up 0 bases and J gave up 6 bases, with 10 bases separating them. The germline V gene encodes CDR1 SGHNT and CDR2 YYREEE (reference sequence). The CDR3 spans 13 residues. DNA for the CDR3: TGTGCCAGCAGCTTGGCCCCGACGGGCGAGCAGTACTTC. Protein: CASSLAPTGEQYF.

The genes are TRBV12-3 or TRBV12-4 and TRBJ1-5; a possible D gene is TRBD1 (5 bases). The CDR3 has 13 amino acids. The V end was cut by 3 bases, the J end by 6 bases, with 9 bases between. This chain's CDR3 is CASSFSRVQPQHF. In nucleotides, the CDR3 is TGTGCCAGCAGTTTTAGCAGGGTTCAGCCCCAGCATTTT.

This chain links TRBV11-3 with TRBJ2-2; 8 bases are shared with TRBD2. Trimming cost V 4 bases and J 5 bases; bases outside gene matches: 6. The germline gives CDR1 SGHNT, CDR2 YENEEA. The CDR3 is 15 residues long. The chain's CDR3 is CASSSSGRGTGELFF. The CDR3 DNA reads as TGTGCCAGCAGCTCCAGCGGGAGAGGTACCGGGGAGCTGTTTTTT.

V and J are TRBV9 and TRBJ2-5, with TRBD2 matching over 14 bases. The length of the CDR3 is 16 residues. Germline CDR1 reads SGDLS; CDR2 reads YYNGEE. Trimming took 4 bases from V and 5 from J; bases not matched to a gene: 7. The CDR3 region is CASSTGTSGGRETQYF. The DNA for the CDR3 is TGTGCCAGCAGCACCGGGACTAGCGGGGGTAGGGAGACCCAGTACTTC.

The count of this clone is one. J is TRBJ2-1 and V is TRBV7-6; 9 bases match TRBD2. This CDR3 has 17 residues. Germline V gene data show CDR1 as SGHVS and CDR2 as FNYEAQ. J was trimmed by 4 bases and V by 1 base; bases with no gene match: 8. The CDR3 sequence is CASSLEAGGRSYNEQFF. The CDR3 nucleotides are TGTGCCAGCAGCTTAGAAGCGGGAGGCCGTTCGTACAATGAGCAGTTCTTC.